This T cell receptor (beta chain) was sequenced in a study of blood T cell repertoires in COVID-19 (dated by TCRdb to 2018 to 2021). As for the study more broadly: Collaborator samples came from the United States, Italy and Spain and covered acute and convalescent phases of COVID-19. Deeply sampled blood TCRbeta repertoires from subjects exposed to, actively infected with, or recovered from COVID-19 were included in the dataset. The material from the prospective study consisted of cDNA or gDNA derived from T cells, B-cell-depleted T cells, or PBMCs. The repertoires were released in a freely available public database intended as a resource for research on the immune response to SARS-CoV-2. The sample metadata nearly always contained a de-identified subject ID, COVID-19 status, age in years and sex. Where available, HLA class I and class II types were taken from metadata supplied by the sample provider and were not determined by assay-based typing. The samples were drawn from the first 160 participants of the ongoing ImmuneRACE study and from 1,254 subjects provided by 6 global collaborators. Beyond this particular receptor, the publication reports: How much clinical and demographic metadata was included differed by source and by participant, and the metadata was provided uncurated.

Turning to this clone: Its binding antigen is unknown. No base qualities exist here, and no much larger clone lies one base off it.

Trimming leaves V shorter by 4 bases and J shorter by 14 bases, with the junction holding 12 bases beyond the gene matches. The cysteine opens and the phenylalanine closes a CDR3 of 15 amino acids. The read is trimmed to its CDR3 DNA, 45 bases read in frame from base 1. TCRbeta CDR3 regions were amplified from genomic DNA using the immunoSEQ Assay, a bias-controlled multiplex PCR. The paper's processing steps were these. Nucleated cell counts per sample were estimated from amplification of reference gene primers within the assay. To quantify the absolute abundance of each unique TCRbeta CDR3 rearrangement, sequence reads were collapsed and filtered. Productive Simpson clonality was computed per sample as the square root of Simpson's diversity index over productive rearrangements. Imported from immuneACCESS, the table was reduced by TCRdb to in-frame sequences with V and J called. These copies leave out some clones; in studies compared against another copy, an unresolved V gene accounts for under half, and the cause of the remainder is not known. V, J and clone size were drawn from that table, and D and trimming were deduced from the DNA. Across this sample there are fewer than 100,000 clones, with 75% to 85% seen only once. The biggest ten clones account for roughly a quarter of the sample.

The collaborating institutions used their own protocols to collect whole blood in K2EDTA tubes. For TCRbeta analysis, collaborators shipped samples as frozen whole blood, isolated PBMCs, or DNA extracted from either of those sample types. The sequence was collected from a man in his 70s with acute or convalescent COVID-19. Specimen: peripheral blood. The sequence joins TRBV23-1 to TRBJ2-1, and 12 junctional nucleotides match TRBD2. TRBV23-1 is identified as an open reading frame with a role that is uncertain. The sequenced DNA: TGCGCCAGCAGTCCCCCGACTAGCGGGAGTAAGACGGAGTTCTTC. It codes for CASSPPTSGSKTEFF.